The 2 T cell receptor beta chains below all came from one sample that was sequenced in a study of T-cell reconstitution after alpha-beta-depleted transplantation in children listed by TCRdb under 2016. The treatment or condition label for this specimen denotes: allogeneic hematopoietic cell transplantation with graft depleted of TCRalphabeta T cells and CD19 B cells. Library method: PCR. These reads were obtained on an Illumina HiSeq 2500. TCR library preparation used molecular barcoding, with unique molecular identifiers applied to normalize quantification of the TCRbeta repertoire. The public reads were reprocessed in TCRdb via fastp at Q25 and MiXCR, keeping in-frame beta chains. CDR3 protein duplicates are merged, each entry listing the most common genes and DNA. The sample profile shows almost 600,000 distinct CDR3 sequences; approximately 30% of them were found once. The ten largest clonotypes hold about 35% of the sample.

Sequences were derived from PBMCs, sampled before TCRalphabeta/CD19-depleted stem cell transplant. These receptors originate from a boy in the first two years of life with Wiskott-Aldrich syndrome, due to receive a stem cell transplant.

The rearrangement joins TRBV5-1 to TRBJ2-7; 10 bases match TRBD1. The CDR3 totals 15 residues. The V segment lost 2 bases and the J segment 3 bases; nucleotides outside the gene matches: 5. The V gene's germline CDR1 is SGHRS and CDR2 YFSETQ. DNA for the CDR3: TGCGCCAGCAGCTTAGACAGGGGGCGTTTCTACGAGCAGTACTTC. Translated, it gives CASSLDRGRFYEQYF. The full variable domain, completed using reference TRBV5-1 and TRBJ2-7, is KAGVTQTPRYLIKTRGQQVTLSCSPISGHRSVSWYQQTPGQGLQFLFEYFSETQRNKGNFPGRFSGRQFSNSRSEMNVSTLELGDSALYLCASSLDRGRFYEQYFGPGTRLTVT.

This clonotype turned up a few times. This rearrangement joins TRBV5-1 to TRBJ2-2; no clear D gene. This CDR3 is 14 amino acids long. Germline loops: CDR1 SGHRS, CDR2 YFSETQ. Trimming left V 0 bases short and J 5 bases short, with 8 bases between. In nucleotides, the CDR3 is TGCGCCAGCAGCTTGGTCAAGGGTACCGGGGAGCTGTTTTTT. This encodes CASSLVKGTGELFF.